A selection of T cell receptor beta chains follows, all from one sample in a study of CD8 T cells in Susac syndrome. TCRdb independently ran MiXCR on the immunoSEQ multiplex PCR reads; one entry per CDR3 protein. The sample consists of some 58,000 distinct CDR3 sequences, 95% of them appearing once. Source material: CD8+ T cells from PBMCs. These receptors all stem from a human donor with Susac syndrome. The CDR3 runs from the conserved cysteine through the conserved F or W. The D gene is left open where the match is weak. Clone size, where shown, is once, few, many, or a class for clones that have expanded.

len: 14; abundance: NA; j_gene: TRBJ1-2; v_gene: TRBV7-8; d_gene: NA; CDR3nt: TGTGCCAGCAGCTTAGACCGGTCAGCGCCCGGCTACACCTTC; CDR3aa: CASSLDRSAPGYTF
len: 13; abundance: NA; j_gene: TRBJ2-5; v_gene: TRBV24-1; d_gene: NA; CDR3nt: TGTGCCACCAGTGACCCGGTTGGTGCGACCCAGTACTTC; CDR3aa: CATSDPVGATQYF
len: 14; abundance: once; j_gene: TRBJ1-1; v_gene: TRBV3-1; d_gene: TRBD1; CDR3nt: TGTGCCAGCAGCAAGGGACAGGGCTACACTGAAGCTTTCTTT; CDR3aa: CASSKGQGYTEAFF
len: 13; abundance: NA; j_gene: TRBJ1-2; v_gene: TRBV5-1; d_gene: NA; CDR3nt: TGCGCCAGCAGTCGGGGTGGGGACTATGGCTACACCTTC; CDR3aa: CASSRGGDYGYTF
len: 14; abundance: NA; j_gene: TRBJ1-2; v_gene: TRBV9; d_gene: NA; CDR3nt: TGTGCCAGCAGCGTAGCCGGCAGCCCCTATGGCTACACCTTC; CDR3aa: CASSVAGSPYGYTF
len: 13; abundance: NA; j_gene: TRBJ1-2; v_gene: TRBV7-9; d_gene: NA; CDR3nt: TGTGCCAGCAGCTTAGCGGCCAGCCGGGGCTACACCTTC; CDR3aa: CASSLAASRGYTF
len: 13; abundance: once; j_gene: TRBJ1-1; v_gene: TRBV6-6; d_gene: NA; CDR3nt: TGTGCCAGCATGGGACAACTAAACACTGAAGCTTTCTTT; CDR3aa: CASMGQLNTEAFF
len: 16; abundance: NA; j_gene: TRBJ2-7; v_gene: TRBV20-1; d_gene: TRBD2; CDR3nt: TGCAGTGCTAGAGATCGTGCACGGGGGGATGCCTACGAGCAGTACTTC; CDR3aa: CSARDRARGDAYEQYF
len: 14; abundance: once; j_gene: TRBJ2-5; v_gene: TRBV12-3/TRBV12-4; d_gene: NA; CDR3nt: TGTGCCAGCAGTTTAGACCCGGGTGGGGAGACCCAGTACTTC; CDR3aa: CASSLDPGGETQYF
len: 15; abundance: NA; j_gene: TRBJ2-1; v_gene: TRBV7-9; d_gene: NA; CDR3nt: TGTGCCAGCAGCTTAGCGCGGCTAGAAAACAATGAGCAGTTCTTC; CDR3aa: CASSLARLENNEQFF
len: 15; abundance: NA; j_gene: TRBJ2-3; v_gene: TRBV6-6; d_gene: TRBD2; CDR3nt: TGTGCCAGCAGTTACTCGGGACTAGCGGGAGATACGCAGTATTTT; CDR3aa: CASSYSGLAGDTQYF
len: 13; abundance: once; j_gene: TRBJ2-3; v_gene: TRBV30; d_gene: TRBD2; CDR3nt: TGTGCCTGGAATCGGGGGGACACAGATACGCAGTATTTT; CDR3aa: CAWNRGDTDTQYF
len: 14; abundance: NA; j_gene: TRBJ2-2; v_gene: TRBV12-3/TRBV12-4; d_gene: NA; CDR3nt: TGTGCCAGCAGTTTTGGAGGGGTTCACGGGGAGCTGTTTTTT; CDR3aa: CASSFGGVHGELFF
len: 15; abundance: NA; j_gene: TRBJ2-5; v_gene: TRBV10-3; d_gene: NA; CDR3nt: TGTGCCATCAGTGAGTCTCGACTCTGGTCGTTGACCCAGTACTTC; CDR3aa: CAISESRLWSLTQYF
len: 13; abundance: NA; j_gene: TRBJ2-7; v_gene: TRBV10-3; d_gene: NA; CDR3nt: TGTGCCGCACGGGGCAGGGTCCCCTACGAGCAGTACTTC; CDR3aa: CAARGRVPYEQYF
len: 18; abundance: NA; j_gene: TRBJ2-3; v_gene: TRBV7-6; d_gene: TRBD2; CDR3nt: TGTGCCAGCAGCTTAGTACCAGCGGGGAGACCTAGCACAGATACGCAGTATTTT; CDR3aa: CASSLVPAGRPSTDTQYF
len: 14; abundance: NA; j_gene: TRBJ2-1; v_gene: TRBV29-1; d_gene: NA; CDR3nt: TGCAGCGTTGAAGATAGGGACACAGACAATGAGCAGTTCTTC; CDR3aa: CSVEDRDTDNEQFF
len: 13; abundance: NA; j_gene: TRBJ1-1; v_gene: TRBV7-9; d_gene: NA; CDR3nt: TGTGCCAGCAGCTTCGGGCTGAACACTGAAGCTTTCTTT; CDR3aa: CASSFGLNTEAFF
len: 12; abundance: NA; j_gene: TRBJ1-2; v_gene: TRBV6-5; d_gene: NA; CDR3nt: TGTGCCAGCAGTTACGAAGGGGTCGGCTACACCTTC; CDR3aa: CASSYEGVGYTF
len: 15; abundance: NA; j_gene: TRBJ1-2; v_gene: TRBV4-3; d_gene: NA; CDR3nt: TGCGCCAGCAGCCAAGAAATGGGGATTTACTATGGCTACACCTTC; CDR3aa: CASSQEMGIYYGYTF
len: 15; abundance: NA; j_gene: TRBJ2-7; v_gene: TRBV20-1; d_gene: NA; CDR3nt: TGCAGTGCTAGAGATCGAACGGGGCCCAGCTACGAGCAGTACTTC; CDR3aa: CSARDRTGPSYEQYF
len: 17; abundance: NA; j_gene: TRBJ2-1; v_gene: TRBV7-2; d_gene: TRBD2; CDR3nt: TGTGCCAGCAGCTTAGCGAGCCTAGCGGGGGCCTACAATGAGCAGTTCTTC; CDR3aa: CASSLASLAGAYNEQFF
len: 11; abundance: NA; j_gene: TRBJ1-1; v_gene: TRBV7-9; d_gene: NA; CDR3nt: TGTGCCAGCAGCCCCAGCACTGAAGCTTTCTTT; CDR3aa: CASSPSTEAFF
len: 13; abundance: once; j_gene: TRBJ2-1; v_gene: TRBV30; d_gene: TRBD1; CDR3nt: TGTGCCTGGAGTAGGACAGGGGTCTATGAGCAGTTCTTC; CDR3aa: CAWSRTGVYEQFF
len: 14; abundance: NA; j_gene: TRBJ1-1; v_gene: TRBV12-3/TRBV12-4; d_gene: NA; CDR3nt: TGTGCCAGCACCAACGGGCCGTTAAACACTGAAGCTTTCTTT; CDR3aa: CASTNGPLNTEAFF
len: 14; abundance: NA; j_gene: TRBJ2-2; v_gene: TRBV2; d_gene: NA; CDR3nt: TGTGCCATCGCGTTGAGCCGACACACCGGGGAGCTGTTTTTT; CDR3aa: CAIALSRHTGELFF
len: 13; abundance: NA; j_gene: TRBJ1-2; v_gene: TRBV29-1; d_gene: NA; CDR3nt: TGCAGCGTTGAAAGCGGGGGCTACTATGGCTACACCTTC; CDR3aa: CSVESGGYYGYTF
len: 16; abundance: NA; j_gene: TRBJ2-4; v_gene: TRBV13; d_gene: TRBD1; CDR3nt: TGTGCCAGCAGCCCCGAAGACAGGGGGGGGGCGAACATTCAGTACTTC; CDR3aa: CASSPEDRGGANIQYF
len: 14; abundance: NA; j_gene: TRBJ1-2; v_gene: TRBV7-6; d_gene: TRBD1; CDR3nt: TGTGCCAGCAGCCCGGACAGGGATAACTATGGCTACACCTTC; CDR3aa: CASSPDRDNYGYTF
len: 12; abundance: NA; j_gene: TRBJ2-1; v_gene: TRBV25-1; d_gene: NA; CDR3nt: TGTGCCAGCGGACGGAGGGGCAATGAGCAGTTCTTC; CDR3aa: CASGRRGNEQFF
len: 13; abundance: NA; j_gene: TRBJ1-5; v_gene: TRBV4-2; d_gene: NA; CDR3nt: TGTGCCAGCAGCCAAGAGCGGGGTCAGCCCCAGCATTTT; CDR3aa: CASSQERGQPQHF
len: 16; abundance: NA; j_gene: TRBJ2-1; v_gene: TRBV6-6; d_gene: TRBD2; CDR3nt: TGTGCCAGCAGTTCCCCTCTAGCGGGGGACTACAATGAGCAGTTCTTC; CDR3aa: CASSSPLAGDYNEQFF
len: 12; abundance: NA; j_gene: TRBJ1-1; v_gene: TRBV29-1; d_gene: NA; CDR3nt: TGCAGCGTTATAGCAGGCAACACTGAAGCTTTCTTT; CDR3aa: CSVIAGNTEAFF
len: 12; abundance: NA; j_gene: TRBJ1-1; v_gene: TRBV29-1; d_gene: NA; CDR3nt: TGCAGCGCCCCGGCCCGGGGGGCTGAAGCTTTCTTT; CDR3aa: CSAPARGAEAFF
len: 10; abundance: NA; j_gene: TRBJ2-2; v_gene: TRBV29-1; d_gene: NA; CDR3nt: TGCAGCGTTTACACCGGGGAGCTGTTTTTT; CDR3aa: CSVYTGELFF
len: 14; abundance: NA; j_gene: TRBJ2-1; v_gene: TRBV30; d_gene: TRBD2; CDR3nt: TGTGCCTCCCTTAGCGGGGGGGATAACAATGAGCAGTTCTTC; CDR3aa: CASLSGGDNNEQFF
len: 11; abundance: NA; j_gene: TRBJ1-1; v_gene: TRBV30; d_gene: NA; CDR3nt: TGTGCCTGGAGTTCGGTTGCTGAAGCTTTCTTT; CDR3aa: CAWSSVAEAFF
len: 16; abundance: NA; j_gene: TRBJ2-3; v_gene: TRBV5-6; d_gene: TRBD2; CDR3nt: TGTGCCAGCAGCCCCACCAAGCGGGGGCCCACAGATACGCAGTATTTT; CDR3aa: CASSPTKRGPTDTQYF
len: 14; abundance: NA; j_gene: TRBJ1-2; v_gene: TRBV24-1; d_gene: NA; CDR3nt: TGTGCCACCAGTGATTCCGGGATTAACTATGGCTACACCTTC; CDR3aa: CATSDSGINYGYTF
len: 16; abundance: NA; j_gene: TRBJ2-3; v_gene: TRBV14; d_gene: NA; CDR3nt: TGTGCCAGCAGCCAAGGCCCTAGCCACAGCACAGATACGCAGTATTTT; CDR3aa: CASSQGPSHSTDTQYF
len: 12; abundance: NA; j_gene: TRBJ2-3; v_gene: TRBV12-3/TRBV12-4; d_gene: NA; CDR3nt: TGTGCCAGCATGGCGGTAACAGATACGCAGTATTTT; CDR3aa: CASMAVTDTQYF
len: 15; abundance: NA; j_gene: TRBJ2-2; v_gene: TRBV7-9; d_gene: NA; CDR3nt: TGTGCCAGCAGCCCAGTCGGCCTCGGGACCGGGGAGCTGTTTTTT; CDR3aa: CASSPVGLGTGELFF
len: 18; abundance: NA; j_gene: TRBJ1-4; v_gene: TRBV7-9; d_gene: NA; CDR3nt: TGTGCCAGCAGCTTAGTGTCGGGGTGGACGGATTATAATGAAAAACTGTTTTTT; CDR3aa: CASSLVSGWTDYNEKLFF
len: 17; abundance: NA; j_gene: TRBJ2-1; v_gene: TRBV14; d_gene: TRBD2; CDR3nt: TGTGCCAGCAGCTACAGTAGCGGGGGGGCGGCCTACAATGAGCAGTTCTTC; CDR3aa: CASSYSSGGAAYNEQFF
len: 15; abundance: NA; j_gene: TRBJ1-5; v_gene: TRBV4-3; d_gene: NA; CDR3nt: TGCGCCAGCAGCCAAGATATTCGGGGGCGTCAGCCCCAGCATTTT; CDR3aa: CASSQDIRGRQPQHF
len: 13; abundance: once; j_gene: TRBJ1-2; v_gene: TRBV5-6; d_gene: NA; CDR3nt: TGTGCCAGCAGAACCGGAACAGGGCCCGGCTACACCTTC; CDR3aa: CASRTGTGPGYTF
len: 18; abundance: NA; j_gene: TRBJ2-7; v_gene: TRBV3-1; d_gene: TRBD2; CDR3nt: TGTGCCAGCAGCCAAGTTGTGACGGGGGGGCTTTTAGCCTACGAGCAGTACTTC; CDR3aa: CASSQVVTGGLLAYEQYF
len: 16; abundance: NA; j_gene: TRBJ2-7; v_gene: TRBV7-9; d_gene: NA; CDR3nt: TGTGCCAGCAGCTTTCCTGGACAGACACTTTCCTACGAGCAGTACTTC; CDR3aa: CASSFPGQTLSYEQYF
len: 14; abundance: NA; j_gene: TRBJ1-1; v_gene: TRBV4-3; d_gene: NA; CDR3nt: TGCGCCAGCAGCCAAGAGCACCTTAACACTGAAGCTTTCTTT; CDR3aa: CASSQEHLNTEAFF
len: 18; abundance: NA; j_gene: TRBJ1-1; v_gene: TRBV27; d_gene: TRBD1; CDR3nt: TGTGCCAGCAGTACCGTCGTGGACAGGGGGCGAGGCTACACTGAAGCTTTCTTT; CDR3aa: CASSTVVDRGRGYTEAFF
len: 15; abundance: NA; j_gene: TRBJ1-1; v_gene: TRBV7-8; d_gene: NA; CDR3nt: TGTGCCAGCAGCTTAGCGCTTCGGTCTTCGGGGGAAGCTTTCTTT; CDR3aa: CASSLALRSSGEAFF
len: 12; abundance: few; j_gene: TRBJ2-2; v_gene: TRBV28; d_gene: NA; CDR3nt: TGTGCCAGCAGTTCACCAACCGGGGAGCTGTTTTTT; CDR3aa: CASSSPTGELFF
len: 15; abundance: NA; j_gene: TRBJ1-5; v_gene: TRBV27; d_gene: NA; CDR3nt: TGTGCCAGCAGTTTGACCGGGGGTAGCAATCAGCCCCAGCATTTT; CDR3aa: CASSLTGGSNQPQHF
len: 14; abundance: NA; j_gene: TRBJ2-1; v_gene: TRBV29-1; d_gene: NA; CDR3nt: TGCAGCGTTGGACAGGCCGGAGGCTACAATGAGCAGTTCTTC; CDR3aa: CSVGQAGGYNEQFF
len: 16; abundance: NA; j_gene: TRBJ2-1; v_gene: TRBV11-1; d_gene: TRBD1; CDR3nt: TGTGCCAGCAGCCCATCGGGACAGGGGACGTCCAATGAGCAGTTCTTC; CDR3aa: CASSPSGQGTSNEQFF
len: 14; abundance: NA; j_gene: TRBJ1-1; v_gene: TRBV2; d_gene: NA; CDR3nt: TGTGCCAGCAGCGCCCGAAGGGTGGAGTCGTTAGCTTTCTTT; CDR3aa: CASSARRVESLAFF
len: 12; abundance: NA; j_gene: TRBJ2-1; v_gene: TRBV2; d_gene: NA; CDR3nt: TGTGCCAGAGCCGGGGGTTTCGATGAGCAGTTCTTC; CDR3aa: CARAGGFDEQFF